These T cell receptor beta chains were read from a single sample in a study of T cells of healthy individuals. One entry per CDR3 protein results from TCRdb running MiXCR on the 5' RACE reads. The sample has more than 85,000 distinct CDR3 sequences, roughly 15% seen once. The receptors were gathered from a human donor in good health. Each CDR3 is given with its conserved first and last residue. Rows give clone size only sometimes, using once, few, many, or a class for an expanded clone.

clone size,V gene,CDR3 protein
few,TRBV7-2,CASSSAPRTAVYF
-,TRBV10-3,CAISESGLNTGELFF
few,TRBV7-9,CASSSRLAGAHNEQFF
many,TRBV19,CASTNPGTGNTEAFF
-,TRBV15,CATSQTHNTGELFF
-,TRBV6-5,CASSYSGAVEAFF
few,TRBV6-6,CASRAAAGGSPLHF
many,TRBV28,CASSFRTGTYEQYF
-,TRBV18,CASSPSPGGVPKNIQYF
-,TRBV20-1,CSAAGTRHTDTQYF
many,TRBV4-2,CASAGRNEKLFF
-,TRBV4-1,CASSGTEAKNIQYF
few,TRBV24-1,CATSDYNEQFF
-,TRBV6-2/TRBV6-3,CASSYGPYSNQPQHF
-,TRBV5-6,CASSLVGQLNTEAFF
few,TRBV3-1,CASSQGGVGEQYF